This TCR beta chain was found in a study of OX40 agonist ivuxolimab in advanced cancers. A note on the overall study: Ivuxolimab was a fully human IgG2 agonistic monoclonal antibody targeting the costimulatory receptor OX40 (CD134). Peripheral TCRbeta sequencing was intended to test whether TCR sequence diversity was altered and clonal T-cell expansion was caused by ivuxolimab. The paper describes the monotherapy dose-escalation part (N = 52 patients) of the phase I trial of ivuxolimab. Partial responses occurred in three dose-escalation patients, of whom one had hepatocellular carcinoma and two had cutaneous melanoma. Prior anti-PD-1, anti-PD-L1 or anti-CTLA-4 therapy was permitted, and checkpoint inhibitors had been received by less than 45% of dose-escalation patients. Of the roughly 53 patients in dose escalation, 19 had hepatocellular carcinoma, some 15 had melanoma, 9 had renal cell carcinoma and 9 had head and neck cancer. Intravenous ivuxolimab was administered to patients every 2 weeks at six dose levels: 0.01, 0.1, 0.3, 1.5, 3 and 10 mg/kg. The dose-escalation cohort was roughly 83% male with a mean age of roughly 60 years, ranging from about 23 to 85.

Notes on this clone: The target of this receptor is not known. Base quality data are lacking; no much larger clone is found one base away.

Patients with autoimmune disease history or receiving systemic immunosuppression were excluded from the trial. In every dose cohort, peripheral blood was drawn for TCR sequencing at baseline, cycle 4 day 1, and cycle 7 day 1. The samples were drawn from a first-in-human, open-label, multicenter phase I dose-escalation trial of ivuxolimab. Adults with locally advanced or metastatic melanoma, renal cell, hepatocellular, or head and neck squamous cell carcinoma were enrolled in the trial. Before TCR sequencing, CD4+ and CD8+ T cells were separately sorted from peripheral blood. To sequence the TCRbeta CDR3 region, genomic DNA was isolated from the sorted cells. The immunoSEQ Assay was used to sequence the TCRbeta CDR3 regions. What TCRdb holds here is the immuneACCESS table cut down to in-frame rearrangements. Part of the clones is not present; checked against another copy, under half of the missing clones reflect an unresolved V gene, and the others are unexplained. Recorded for this sample are roughly 20,000 clones; about 86% of them occurred a single time. The top ten hold about 3.8% of the sample.

The V end loses 8 bases and the J end loses 5 bases, and a stretch of 8 bases separates them. The CDR3 runs 11 amino acids, cysteine and phenylalanine included. Of the read, only the CDR3 DNA is kept; its 33 bases are in frame from base 1. CDR1 LNHNV and CDR2 YYDKDF were looked up in the germline V gene (reference sequence). On the study overall, not on this receptor specifically: Partial responders in the 0.1-3.0 mg/kg groups had among the lowest normalized peripheral clonal expansion, especially among CD8+ T cells. On average, CD8+ T cells showed more expanded clones than CD4+ T cells after ivuxolimab. The antigen specificity of the peripheral T cells that underwent clonal expansion was not determined. At doses from 0.1 to 3.0 mg/kg, clonal expansion was seen in both CD4+ and CD8+ blood T cells between baseline and week 6. Low levels of normalized T-cell clonal expansion were also shown by some nonresponding patients.

The material was CD4+ or CD8+ T cells sorted from blood, obtained in a trial of the OX40 agonist ivuxolimab. The receptor comes from an adult with an advanced solid tumor such as melanoma, head and neck, liver or kidney cancer. The chain links TRBV15 with TRBJ2-3, with no confident D gene call. CDR3 sequence: CATGWEDTQYF. The DNA is TGTGCCACCGGGTGGGAAGATACGCAGTATTTT.